The source of this T cell receptor beta chain is a study of T cells in tumors after PD-1 blockade. About the study: Some patients also took daily vismodegib 150 mg during anti-PD-1 treatment.

Regarding this clone: No antigen is known for it.

The CDR3 has 15 residues. Germline loops: CDR1 SGHVS, CDR2 FNYEAQ. Trimming cost V 5 bases and J 11 bases, with 24 bases left between them. General study findings and limits: Two pre-treatment samples showed no clonal replacement between them. Blood contained approximately 40% of the tumor's TCR clonotypes.

The protocol was immunoSEQ multiplex PCR, while the TCRdb copy is restricted to in-frame clones and leaves out a portion. The data hold about 5,800 clones, with approximately 64% observed a single time. The sequence was obtained from a human donor with basal cell carcinoma. The sample here was tumor tissue, taken before anti-PD-1 treatment. The V gene is TRBV7-6, the J gene TRBJ1-2; tentative D call: TRBD1 (5 bases). The CDR3 sequence is CASSPRTDSKWGYTF. The CDR3 nucleotides read TGTGCCAGCAGCCCAAGAACCGACAGTAAATGGGGATACACCTTC.